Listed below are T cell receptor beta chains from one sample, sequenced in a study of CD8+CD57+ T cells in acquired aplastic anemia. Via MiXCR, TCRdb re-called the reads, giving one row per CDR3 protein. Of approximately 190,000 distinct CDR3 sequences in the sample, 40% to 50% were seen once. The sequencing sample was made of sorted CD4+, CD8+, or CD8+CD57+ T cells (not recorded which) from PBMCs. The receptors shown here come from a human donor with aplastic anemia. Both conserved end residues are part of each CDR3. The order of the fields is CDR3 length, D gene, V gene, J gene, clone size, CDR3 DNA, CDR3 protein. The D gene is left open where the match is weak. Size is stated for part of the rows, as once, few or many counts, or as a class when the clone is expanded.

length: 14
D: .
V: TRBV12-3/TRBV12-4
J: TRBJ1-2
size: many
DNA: TGTGCCAGCCTCAACTCAGGGACCCTCTATGGCTACACCTTC
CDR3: CASLNSGTLYGYTF

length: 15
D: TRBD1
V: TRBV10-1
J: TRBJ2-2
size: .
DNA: TGTGCCAGCAGTCCCGGGACAGCCAACACCGGGGAGCTGTTTTTT
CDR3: CASSPGTANTGELFF

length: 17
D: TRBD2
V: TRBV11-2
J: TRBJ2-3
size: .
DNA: TGTGCCAGCAGTCCGCCGACGGCAGCGGGGGAACCAGATACGCAGTATTTT
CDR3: CASSPPTAAGEPDTQYF

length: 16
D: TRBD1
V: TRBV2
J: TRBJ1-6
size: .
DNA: TGTGCCAGCAGGAACAGGGACAGCTCCTATAATTCACCCCTCCACTTT
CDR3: CASRNRDSSYNSPLHF

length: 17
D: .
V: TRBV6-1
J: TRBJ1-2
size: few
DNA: TGTGCCAGCAGCCACCGTTCCACAGGGTATACTAACTATGGCTACACCTTC
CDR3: CASSHRSTGYTNYGYTF

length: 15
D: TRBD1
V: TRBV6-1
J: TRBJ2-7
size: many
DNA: TGTGCCAGCAGCCAGACCCGGGACAGGGGCTACGAGCAGTACTTC
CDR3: CASSQTRDRGYEQYF

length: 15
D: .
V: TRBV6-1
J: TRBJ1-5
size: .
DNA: TGTGCCAGCAGTGGGAAGGGGGGCAGCAATCAGCCCCAGCATTTT
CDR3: CASSGKGGSNQPQHF

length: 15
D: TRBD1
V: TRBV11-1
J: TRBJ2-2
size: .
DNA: TGTGCCAGCAGCCCCACAGGGGTCAACACCGGGGAGCTGTTTTTT
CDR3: CASSPTGVNTGELFF

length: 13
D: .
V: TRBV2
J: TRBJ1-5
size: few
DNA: TGTGCCACCAGTCCTACAGAGAATCAGCCCCAGCATTTT
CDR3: CATSPTENQPQHF

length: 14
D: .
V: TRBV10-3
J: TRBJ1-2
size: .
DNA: TGTGCCATCAGTGAACCCGGGCCATCGAGGGGCTACACCTTC
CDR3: CAISEPGPSRGYTF

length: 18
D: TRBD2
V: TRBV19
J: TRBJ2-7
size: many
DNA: TGTGCCAGTAGTCACCGACAGGGACTAGCGGACAAATCCTACGAGCAGTACTTC
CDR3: CASSHRQGLADKSYEQYF

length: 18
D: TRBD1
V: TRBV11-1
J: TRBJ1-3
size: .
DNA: TGTGCCAGCAGCTTACGGGGGGACAGCTTTCGCTCTGGAAACACCACATATTTT
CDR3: CASSLRGDSFRSGNTTYF

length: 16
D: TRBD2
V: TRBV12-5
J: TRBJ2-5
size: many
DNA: TGTGCTAGTGGTGCGCCGGGACTAGCGTTTTTGGAGACCCAGTACTTC
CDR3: CASGAPGLAFLETQYF

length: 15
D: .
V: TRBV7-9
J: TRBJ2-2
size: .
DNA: TGTGCCAGCACCGCCGGGACGGCTAACACCGGGGAGCTGTTTTTT
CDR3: CASTAGTANTGELFF

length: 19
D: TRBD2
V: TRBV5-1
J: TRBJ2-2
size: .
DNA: TGCGCCAGCAGCTTGGTCCGGACTAGCGGGGGGGATTACACCGGGGAGCTGTTTTTT
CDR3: CASSLVRTSGGDYTGELFF

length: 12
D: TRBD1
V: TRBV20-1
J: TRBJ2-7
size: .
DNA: TGCAGTGCTATAAAGACAGGGGACGAGCAGTACTTC
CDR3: CSAIKTGDEQYF

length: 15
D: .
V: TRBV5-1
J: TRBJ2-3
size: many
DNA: TGCGCCAGCAGCTTGCATACAGAATACACAGATACGCAGTATTTT
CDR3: CASSLHTEYTDTQYF

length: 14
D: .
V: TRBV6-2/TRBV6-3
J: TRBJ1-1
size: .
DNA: TGTGCCGGCACCCCTGATCCGGTAGGCACTGAAGCTTTCTTT
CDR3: CAGTPDPVGTEAFF

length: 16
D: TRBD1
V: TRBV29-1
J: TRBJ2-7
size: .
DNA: TGCAGCGTTGAAGTAGGGACAGGGACGTTTGGCAATGAGCAGTACTTC
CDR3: CSVEVGTGTFGNEQYF

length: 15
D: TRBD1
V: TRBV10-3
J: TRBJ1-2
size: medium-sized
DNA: TGTGCCATCGGTGGAGGGGGCGGGCGCATTTATGGCTACACCTTC
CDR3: CAIGGGGGRIYGYTF

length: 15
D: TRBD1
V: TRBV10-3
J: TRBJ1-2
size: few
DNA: TGTGCCATCAGGGGACAGGTTGAATCGGACTATGGCTACACCTTC
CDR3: CAIRGQVESDYGYTF

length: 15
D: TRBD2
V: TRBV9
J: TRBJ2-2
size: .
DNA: TGTGCCAGCAACCTAGCGGGAGTGGACACCGGGGAGCTGTTTTTT
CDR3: CASNLAGVDTGELFF

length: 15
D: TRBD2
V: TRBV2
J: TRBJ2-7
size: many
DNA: TGTGCCAGCAGCGCCGGACTAGCGAGGACCTACGAGCAGTACTTC
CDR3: CASSAGLARTYEQYF

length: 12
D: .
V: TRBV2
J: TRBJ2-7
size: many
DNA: TGTGCCAGCAGTGAGGGACCCTACGAGCAGTACTTC
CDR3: CASSEGPYEQYF

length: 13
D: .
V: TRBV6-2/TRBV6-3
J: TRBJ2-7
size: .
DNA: TGTGCCAGCAGTTACTCGCGAACGTACGAGCAGTACTTC
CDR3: CASSYSRTYEQYF